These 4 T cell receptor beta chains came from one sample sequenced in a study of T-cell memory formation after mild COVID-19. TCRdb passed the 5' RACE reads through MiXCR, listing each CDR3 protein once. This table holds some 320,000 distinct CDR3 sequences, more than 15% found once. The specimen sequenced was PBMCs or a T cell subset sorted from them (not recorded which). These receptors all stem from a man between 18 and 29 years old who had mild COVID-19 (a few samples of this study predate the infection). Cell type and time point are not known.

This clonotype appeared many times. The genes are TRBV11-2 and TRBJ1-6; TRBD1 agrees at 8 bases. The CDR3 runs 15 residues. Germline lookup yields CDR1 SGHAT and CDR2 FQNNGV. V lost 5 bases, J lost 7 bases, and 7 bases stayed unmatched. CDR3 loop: CASSRQGPTNSPLHF. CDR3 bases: TGTGCCAGCAGCAGACAGGGGCCTACCAATTCACCCCTCCACTTT.

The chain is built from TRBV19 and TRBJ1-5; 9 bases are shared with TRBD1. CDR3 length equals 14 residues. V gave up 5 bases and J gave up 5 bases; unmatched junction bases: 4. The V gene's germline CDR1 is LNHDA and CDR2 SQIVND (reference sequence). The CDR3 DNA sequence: TGTGCCAGTAGTTCGGGACAGGGAGATCAGCCCCAGCATTTT. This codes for CASSSGQGDQPQHF.

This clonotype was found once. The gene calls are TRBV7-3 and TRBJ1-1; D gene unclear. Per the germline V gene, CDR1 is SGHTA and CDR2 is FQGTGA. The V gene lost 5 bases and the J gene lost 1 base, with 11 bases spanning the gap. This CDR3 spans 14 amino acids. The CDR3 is CASSTHLGNTEAFF. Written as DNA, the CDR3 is TGTGCCAGCAGCACCCACCTGGGGAACACTGAAGCTTTCTTT.

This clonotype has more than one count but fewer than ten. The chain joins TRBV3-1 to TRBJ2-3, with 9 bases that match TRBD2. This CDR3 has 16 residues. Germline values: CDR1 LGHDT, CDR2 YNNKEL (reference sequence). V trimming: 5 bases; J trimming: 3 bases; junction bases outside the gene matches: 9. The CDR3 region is CASSARLAGATDTQYF. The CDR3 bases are TGTGCCAGCAGCGCCCGCTTAGCGGGGGCGACAGATACGCAGTATTTT.